These 20 T cell receptor beta chains share one sample of origin, sequenced in a study of cytomegalovirus exposure and HLA in healthy donors. The PCR ran on 60 Vbeta and 13 Jbeta primers. Sequencing used immunoSEQ multiplex PCR; TCRdb keeps in-frame clones, though not all of them. The data hold over 130,000 clones, with about 80% observed a single time. Input material: PBMCs. All receptors come from a man younger than 40 in good health and CMV-seropositive.

The chain has TRBV2 and TRBJ2-1; TRBD2 agrees at 8 bases. This CDR3 has 13 residues. CDR1 SNHLY and CDR2 FYNNEI come from the germline V gene. J gave up 8 bases and V 7 bases, and 7 bases lay outside the gene matches. The CDR3 here is CASNGGGWDEQFF. CDR3 bases: TGTGCCAGCAACGGCGGGGGGTGGGATGAGCAGTTCTTC. The whole variable domain, filled in from reference TRBV2 and TRBJ2-1, reads EPEVTQTPSHQVTQMGQEVILRCVPISNHLYFYWYRQILGQKVEFLVSFYNNEISEKSEIFDDQFSVERPDGSNFTLKIRSTKLEDSAMYFCASNGGGWDEQFFGPGTRLTVL.

V and J are TRBV7-2 and TRBJ2-1; 10 nucleotides match TRBD1. With 11 bases clipped from V and 4 bases from J, the junction kept 5 bases outside the gene matches. There are 13 residues in the CDR3. From germline, CDR1 is SGHTA and CDR2 FQGNSA. As DNA, the CDR3 is TGTGCCGCCGACAGGGGGCCTTACAATGAGCAGTTCTTC. Residues: CAADRGPYNEQFF.

V usage is TRBV6-5 and J usage is TRBJ2-7; D might be TRBD1 (6 bases). The germline CDR1 and CDR2 sequences are MNHEY and SVGAGI. This CDR3 spans 11 amino acids. The V end was cut by 10 bases, the J end by 6 bases, with 13 bases between. Here the CDR3 DNA reads TGTGCCACCGAACAGGGTTCCGAGCAGTACTTC. This translates into CATEQGSEQYF.

The CDR3 spells CASSLWASGSNEQYF. The CDR3 DNA reads TGTGCCAGCAGCTTATGGGCTAGCGGGAGTAACGAGCAGTACTTC. V gene TRBV7-2 combines with J gene TRBJ2-7; the match to TRBD2 covers 10 bases. Germline trimming cut 2 bases from V and 5 bases from J; bases unmatched to any gene: 6. CDR3 size: 15 residues. Germline V lookup: CDR1 SGHTA, CDR2 FQGNSA.

The chain has TRBV19 and TRBJ2-7, with TRBD2 matching 7 bases. The trim removed 6 bases at V and 4 bases at J, leaving 12 bases unmatched. The CDR3 is 15 amino acids. In germline, CDR1 is LNHDA, CDR2 SQIVND (reference sequence). The CDR3, as DNA: TGTGCCAGTAGAAAAGATGGGGAGGGAAGGTACGAGCAGTACTTC. This translates into CASRKDGEGRYEQYF.

This rearrangement joins TRBV6-5 to TRBJ2-1, with 9 bases matching TRBD1. The germline gives CDR1 MNHEY, CDR2 SVGAGI. The trim removed 6 bases at V and 4 bases at J, leaving 7 bases unmatched. The CDR3 sequence is 15 residues long. The CDR3 nucleotides read TGTGCCAGCAGCGAGGGACAGGGTTCGTACAATGAGCAGTTCTTC. This codes for CASSEGQGSYNEQFF.

The CDR3 region is CAIRRSANTGELFF. The CDR3 DNA sequence: TGTGCCATCAGGCGAAGCGCGAACACCGGGGAGCTGTTTTTT. The rearrangement links TRBV10-3 to TRBJ2-2; no definite D call. The CDR3 covers 14 residues. Per the germline V gene, CDR1 is ENHRY and CDR2 is SYGVKD. V shed 6 bases and J shed 0 bases, with 8 bases lying between them.

This chain connects TRBV5-5 to TRBJ2-7, with TRBD2 as a possible D gene (6 bases). V was pared by 4 bases and J by 1 base, with 12 bases between. The germline CDR1 and CDR2 sequences are SGHKS and YYEKEE (reference sequence). The CDR3 length is 14 residues. The CDR3 here is CASSGGDGSYEQYF. The CDR3 DNA is TGTGCCAGCAGCGGCGGGGACGGTTCCTACGAGCAGTACTTC.

The V and J genes are TRBV19 and TRBJ2-7; TRBD2 matches 10 bases. The CDR3 is 15 residues long. Germline CDR1 LNHDA, CDR2 SQIVND (reference sequence). Germline trimming cut 10 bases from V and 1 base from J; bases unmatched to any gene: 10. CDR3 sequence: CATTGGLASSYEQYF. CDR3 nucleotides: TGTGCCACCACCGGGGGACTAGCGAGTTCCTACGAGCAGTACTTC.

This clone was detected a few times. CDR3 sequence reads: CASRRERANTEAFF. CDR3 in DNA: TGTGCCAGTAGAAGGGAGCGGGCGAACACTGAAGCTTTCTTT. This rearrangement joins TRBV19 to TRBJ1-1; D is unresolved. The germline gives CDR1 LNHDA, CDR2 SQIVND (reference sequence). Trimming removed 6 bases at V and 1 base at J, with 12 bases between. The CDR3 covers 14 residues.

The V call is TRBV27, the J call TRBJ1-1; maybe TRBD1 (5 bases). Germline V gene lookup returns CDR1 MNHEY and CDR2 SMNVEV (reference sequence). V was shortened by 5 bases and J by 4 bases, with 17 bases between the two germline ends. The CDR3 is 15 amino acids. The CDR3 DNA is TGTGCCAGCAGTCCTCACCCAGGGAAGGGCACTGAAGCTTTCTTT. Residues: CASSPHPGKGTEAFF.

This chain uses TRBV4-1 with TRBJ2-1; possible D gene TRBD2, 5 bases. The CDR3 totals 15 residues. Trimming left V 3 bases short and J 3 bases short, with 12 bases between. The germline CDR1 and CDR2 sequences are MGHRA and YSYEKL. Written as DNA, the CDR3 is TGCGCCAGCAGCCACCTCCTAGCATTCTACAATGAGCAGTTCTTC. Translating gives CASSHLLAFYNEQFF.

The V call is TRBV5-1, the J call TRBJ2-2; 7 nucleotides agree with TRBD2. V lost 0 bases, J lost 3 bases, and 8 bases stayed unmatched. Germline V gives CDR1 SGHRS, CDR2 YFSETQ. The CDR3 is made up of 17 amino acids. The CDR3, as DNA: TGCGCCAGCAGCTTGGACGGCGGGAGTTCGTACACCGGGGAGCTGTTTTTT. It specifies CASSLDGGSSYTGELFF.

This chain connects TRBV2 to TRBJ2-3; 8 nucleotides align to TRBD1. Losses at the gene ends were 6 bases for V and 4 bases for J; bases not matched to a gene: 6. The V gene's germline CDR1 is SNHLY and CDR2 FYNNEI. CDR3 length: 14 residues. CDR3 protein: CASRRTGFADTQYF. CDR3 bases: TGTGCCAGCAGGAGGACAGGGTTCGCAGATACGCAGTATTTT. Full variable domain (remainder filled in from reference TRBV2 and TRBJ2-3): EPEVTQTPSHQVTQMGQEVILRCVPISNHLYFYWYRQILGQKVEFLVSFYNNEISEKSEIFDDQFSVERPDGSNFTLKIRSTKLEDSAMYFCASRRTGFADTQYFGPGTRLTVL.

The V and J genes are TRBV28 and TRBJ1-5; 7 positions agree with TRBD1. The CDR3 has 16 amino acids. Trimming took 6 bases from V and 4 from J; bases not matched to a gene: 12. Germline CDR1 is MDHEN and CDR2 is SYDVKM. The CDR3 loop is CASSPGEGAGNQPQHF. DNA of the CDR3: TGTGCCAGCAGCCCGGGTGAGGGGGCAGGGAATCAGCCCCAGCATTTT.

The chain links TRBV7-9 to TRBJ2-7, with a possible D match to TRBD1 (6 bases). This CDR3 contains 19 residues. Germline V lookup: CDR1 SEHNR, CDR2 FQNEAQ (reference sequence). Trimming took off 5 bases at V and 1 base at J, with 27 bases between the two ends. CDR3 sequence (DNA): TGTGCCAGCAGCAGCAACTGGGGGTCAACCGGGACATCTTCCTACGAGCAGTACTTC. This sequence encodes CASSSNWGSTGTSSYEQYF.

This clone showed up just once. The V and J genes are TRBV9 and TRBJ2-7; 7 bases are a match to TRBD1. J gave up 0 bases and V 0 bases, and 12 bases lay outside the gene matches. Germline V lookup: CDR1 SGDLS, CDR2 YYNGEE. This CDR3 has 18 residues. The CDR3 here is CASSVGPSGTAASYEQYF. CDR3 bases: TGTGCCAGCAGCGTAGGCCCCTCGGGGACAGCCGCCTCCTACGAGCAGTACTTC. Drawing the rest from reference TRBV9 and TRBJ2-7, the complete variable domain is DSGVTQTPKHLITATGQRVTLRCSPRSGDLSVYWYQQSLDQGLQFLIQYYNGEERAKGNILERFSAQQFPDLHSELNLSSLELGDSALYFCASSVGPSGTAASYEQYFGPGTRLTVT.

The chain links TRBV11-3 to TRBJ2-5, with unresolved D. V lost 2 bases, J lost 5 bases, and 15 bases lay in between. The V gene's germline CDR1 is SGHNT and CDR2 YENEEA. The CDR3 is made up of 15 amino acids. The DNA for the CDR3 is TGTGCCAGCAGCTTACCGACTTCTTATGGGGAGACCCAGTACTTC. Translated: CASSLPTSYGETQYF.

This chain connects TRBV15 to TRBJ2-1, with 7 bases lining up with TRBD2. V lost 6 bases to trimming and J lost 0 bases; unmatched junction nucleotides: 8. This CDR3 has 16 amino acids. CDR1 is LNHNV and CDR2 is YYDKDF in the germline V gene (reference sequence). CDR3 bases: TGTGCCACCAGACCCTCTACTAGCGTCTCCTACAATGAGCAGTTCTTC. It specifies CATRPSTSVSYNEQFF.

This chain joins TRBV19 and TRBJ2-3, with 13 bases fitting TRBD2. CDR1 and CDR2 (germline): LNHDA, SQIVND (reference sequence). This CDR3 has 16 amino acids. V gave up 8 bases and J gave up 0 bases; unmatched junction bases: 5. CDR3 residues: CASRRTSGSSTDTQYF. CDR3 DNA sequence: TGTGCCAGTCGAAGGACTAGCGGGAGTAGCACAGATACGCAGTATTTT.